Each of the 11 T cell receptor beta chains below was sequenced from the same sample in a study of T cell repertoires in cytomegalovirus infection. TCRdb passed the reads through MiXCR, listing each CDR3 protein once. The profile shows more than 200,000 distinct CDR3 sequences, 8% to 9.5% of them singletons. Source material: PBMCs. These TCRs come from a human donor in good health (CMV status not recorded). Some clones in this sample may be carry-over from other donors' samples.

This clonotype appeared a few times. V gene TRBV7-6 combines with J gene TRBJ1-5; TRBD1 aligns across 7 bases. The V and J ends lost 5 bases and 3 bases, in that order; junction bases with no gene match: 10. Germline V gene data show CDR1 as SGHVS and CDR2 as FNYEAQ. The CDR3 runs 16 residues. The CDR3 nucleotides are TGTGCCAGCAGCCTAGATTCGGGACAGAACAATCAGCCCCAGCATTTT. Amino acids: CASSLDSGQNNQPQHF.

The chain has TRBV6-1 and TRBJ2-7, with TRBD1 matching over 9 bases. CDR1 and CDR2 (germline): MNHNS, SASEGT. This CDR3 has 14 amino acids. Trimming at V came to 6 bases and at J to 4 bases, leaving 7 bases not matched to a gene. CDR3 sequence reads: CASSEQGAWYEQYF. The CDR3 bases are TGTGCCAGCAGCGAACAGGGGGCCTGGTACGAGCAGTACTTC.

The V and J genes are TRBV7-6 and TRBJ1-6, with 7 bases fitting TRBD1. After removal of 8 bases from V and 6 bases from J, the junction contained 10 bases not matched to a gene. Germline V gives CDR1 SGHVS, CDR2 FNYEAQ. CDR3 length: 15 amino acids. The CDR3 coding sequence is TGTGCCAGCGGGAAGGGGACAGAAGCTAATTCACCCCTCCACTTT. The encoded protein is CASGKGTEANSPLHF.

This clonotype was recorded at least ten times. The chain has TRBV2 and TRBJ1-5; a possible D gene is TRBD1 (5 bases). Germline values: CDR1 SNHLY, CDR2 FYNNEI. The CDR3 is 12 amino acids. V was pared by 8 bases and J by 7 bases, with 12 bases between. The DNA for the CDR3 is TGTGCCAGCGGTCAGGGCGGCCAGCCCCAGCATTTT. Its protein product is CASGQGGQPQHF.

In its sample, this clonotype was seen a few times. The V gene is TRBV12-3 or TRBV12-4, the J gene TRBJ1-3; TRBD1 aligns across 9 bases. The V gene end was trimmed by 6 bases and the J gene end by 5 bases; junction bases not matched to a gene: 8. CDR3 size: 15 residues. CDR3 sequence (DNA): TGTGCCAGCAGGAGAGAACAGGGGGCCAGAAACACCATATATTTT. Its translation is CASRREQGARNTIYF.

This clonotype appeared a few times. V is TRBV7-2 and J is TRBJ2-5; D possibly corresponds to TRBD1 (6 bases). Germline V lookup: CDR1 SGHTA, CDR2 FQGNSA. This CDR3 region has 13 residues. Trimming left V 3 bases short and J 4 bases short, with 9 bases between. CDR3 in DNA: TGTGCCAGCAGCTTTTCCAGGGGAGAGACCCAGTACTTC. Translation gives CASSFSRGETQYF.

In its sample, this clonotype was seen many times. The rearrangement joins TRBV7-8 to TRBJ1-1; no clear D gene. The CDR3 sequence is 15 residues long. Trimming shortened V by 4 bases and J by 4 bases, and 16 bases separated the two germline ends. In germline, CDR1 is SGHVS, CDR2 FQNEAQ. CDR3 sequence: CASSSGRTKGTEAFF. CDR3 coding DNA: TGTGCCAGCAGCTCCGGACGGACTAAGGGCACTGAAGCTTTCTTT.

This clonotype was picked up many times. The rearrangement joins TRBV15 to TRBJ2-7; D gene uncertain. The CDR3 runs 13 residues. Germline V lookup: CDR1 LNHNV, CDR2 YYDKDF (reference sequence). Trimming took 2 bases from V and 5 from J, leaving 10 bases between them. The CDR3 loop reads CATSRPPADEQYF. For the CDR3, the DNA is TGTGCCACCAGCAGACCCCCCGCAGACGAGCAGTACTTC.

This clonotype was counted many times. The chain is built from TRBV7-9 and TRBJ2-3, with 9 bases fitting TRBD2. This CDR3 has 18 amino acids. Germline CDR1 and CDR2: SEHNR and FQNEAQ (reference sequence). V gave up 2 bases and J gave up 4 bases; unmatched junction bases: 13. This CDR3 is CASSLRLASGILSDTQYF. The CDR3 coding sequence is TGTGCCAGCAGCTTACGGTTGGCTAGCGGGATATTATCAGATACGCAGTATTTT.

The chain is built from TRBV25-1 and TRBJ1-1, with 7 bases aligning to TRBD1. The V gene end was trimmed by 2 bases and the J gene end by 11 bases; junction bases not matched to a gene: 5. The germline V gene has CDR1 MGHDK and CDR2 SYGVNS. The CDR3 covers 12 residues. The CDR3 bases are TGTGCCAGCAGTGAACCGGGACAGTTGGCTTTCTTT. This encodes CASSEPGQLAFF.

This clonotype was seen a few times. V is TRBV20-1 and J is TRBJ1-5; no clear D. V shed 3 bases and J shed 0 bases, with 9 bases lying between them. The CDR3 runs 14 residues. The germline gives CDR1 DFQATT, CDR2 SNEGSKA (reference sequence). The CDR3 reads CSASSADSNQPQHF. The CDR3 DNA reads as TGCAGTGCTAGTTCGGCGGATAGCAATCAGCCCCAGCATTTT.